The clone carrying this TCR beta chain was recorded once. No antigen is known for it. This sample is drawn from a study of cytotoxic CD8 clonotypes in ibrutinib-treated CLL. General study findings and limits: Starting clonality was above that of age-matched healthy donors and tracked circulating CD8+ T-cell counts.

V dropped 0 bases and J dropped 9; count of bases not matched to a gene: 7. CDR3 size: 16 residues. Per the germline V gene, CDR1 is LGHNA and CDR2 is YNFKEQ. Repertoires were generated with immunoSEQ multiplex PCR, while TCRdb's copy carries only in-frame clones and drops some. The sample has fewer than 85,000 clones, roughly 83% seen once. The receptor was derived from a human donor with chronic lymphocytic leukemia. This chain joins TRBV4-2 and TRBJ2-1; TRBD2 agrees at 11 bases. Sequenced here: PBMCs, sampled after 12 months of ibrutinib treatment. CDR3 amino acids: CASSQDNVAGGGEQFF. CDR3 coding DNA: TGTGCCAGCAGCCAAGATAACGTAGCGGGAGGGGGTGAGCAGTTCTTC.